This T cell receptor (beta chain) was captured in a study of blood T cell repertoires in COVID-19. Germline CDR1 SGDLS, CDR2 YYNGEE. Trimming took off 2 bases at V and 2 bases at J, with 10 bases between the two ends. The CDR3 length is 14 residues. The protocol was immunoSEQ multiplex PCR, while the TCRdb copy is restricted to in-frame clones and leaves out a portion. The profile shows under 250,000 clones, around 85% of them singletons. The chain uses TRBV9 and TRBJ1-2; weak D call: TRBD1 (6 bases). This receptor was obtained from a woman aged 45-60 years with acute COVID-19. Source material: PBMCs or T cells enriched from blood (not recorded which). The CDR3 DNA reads TGTGCCAGCAGCGTCCAGGGGTTGAACTATGGCTACACCTTC. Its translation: CASSVQGLNYGYTF.